Each of the 25 T cell receptor beta chains below was sequenced from the same sample in a study of T cell clonotyping in hematopoietic cell transplantation. TCRdb keeps only in-frame clones here, not all; method: immunoSEQ multiplex PCR. The table has about 36,000 clones, over 80% seen once; the top ten hold approximately 2%. Sequencing used peripheral blood mononuclear cells. The receptors shown here come from a woman in her 40s in good health. Some clones in this sample may be carry-over from other donors' samples.

This clone appeared a single time. V usage is TRBV5-1 and J usage is TRBJ1-2; a possible D gene is TRBD1 (5 bases). This CDR3 comprises 13 residues. Per germline, CDR1 SGHRS and CDR2 YFSETQ. Trimming shortened V by 0 bases and J by 10 bases, and 13 bases separated the two germline ends. The CDR3: CASSLGDFDYYTF. The DNA for the CDR3 is TGCGCCAGCAGCTTGGGGGACTTCGATTACTACACCTTC.

This clone was seen a single time. The V call is TRBV2, the J call TRBJ2-5; 8 nucleotides line up with TRBD2. Looked up from germline, CDR1 is SNHLY and CDR2 is FYNNEI. The CDR3 runs to 14 residues. V was clipped by 3 bases and J by 5 bases; unmatched bases: 5. The CDR3 DNA reads TGTGCCAGCAGTGACCACGGGGGGGACGAGACCCAGTACTTC. Protein product: CASSDHGGDETQYF.

The chain employs TRBV2 and TRBJ2-2, with 7 bases that match TRBD2. The CDR3 consists of 16 residues. The junction had 7 bases not matched to a gene; V was cut back by 2 bases and J by 4 bases. CDR1 and CDR2 from the germline V gene are SNHLY and FYNNEI. The CDR3 protein is CASSELGGPSTGELFF. CDR3 in DNA: TGTGCCAGCAGTGAATTGGGAGGGCCGAGCACCGGGGAGCTGTTTTTT. Full variable domain (rest looked up from reference TRBV2 and TRBJ2-2): EPEVTQTPSHQVTQMGQEVILRCVPISNHLYFYWYRQILGQKVEFLVSFYNNEISEKSEIFDDQFSVERPDGSNFTLKIRSTKLEDSAMYFCASSELGGPSTGELFFGEGSRLTVL.

This chain connects TRBV7-2 to TRBJ2-5; D gene unclear. This CDR3 region has 14 residues. Germline loops: CDR1 SGHTA, CDR2 FQGNSA. The V and J ends lost 1 base and 3 bases respectively, with 9 bases between them. The DNA of the CDR3 is TGTGCCAGCAGCTTAGGCCGACTCGAAGAGACCCAGTACTTC. It encodes CASSLGRLEETQYF.

The rearrangement uses TRBV5-4 and TRBJ2-1; tentatively, D is TRBD1 (6 bases). The CDR3 sequence is 12 residues long. V dropped 7 bases and J dropped 6 bases, with 11 bases sitting between them. Germline V gene data show CDR1 as SGHNT and CDR2 as YYREEE (reference sequence). This chain's CDR3 is CASGGGLNEQFF. The CDR3 region has the DNA TGTGCCAGCGGGGGCGGACTCAATGAGCAGTTCTTC.

This sequence joins TRBV6-5 and TRBJ1-4; 7 bases match TRBD1. This CDR3 has 14 amino acids. Trimming at V came to 5 bases and at J to 5 bases, leaving 5 bases not matched to a gene. CDR1 MNHEY and CDR2 SVGAGI come from the germline V gene. The CDR3 region is CASSRDSLNEKLFF. The CDR3 nucleotides read TGTGCCAGCAGTCGGGACAGCCTAAATGAAAAACTGTTTTTT.

V and J are TRBV29-1 and TRBJ2-2; D might be TRBD1 or TRBD2, each matching 5 bases. This CDR3 has 14 residues. The V end lost 5 bases, the J end lost 2 bases, and 12 bases lay between the germline ends. The germline V gene has CDR1 SQVTM and CDR2 ANQGSEA. Here the CDR3 reads CSVRGGGNTGELFF. In nucleotides, the CDR3 is TGCAGCGTTCGGGGCGGCGGAAACACCGGGGAGCTGTTTTTT.

The chain joins TRBV19 to TRBJ2-7; TRBD1 matches at 9 bases. CDR3 length equals 16 residues. J was trimmed by 6 bases and V by 6 bases; bases with no gene match: 15. Looked up from germline, CDR1 is LNHDA and CDR2 is SQIVND (reference sequence). CDR3 region: CASRLTPGQGPLEQYF. As DNA, the CDR3 is TGTGCCAGTAGACTTACCCCGGGACAGGGACCCCTCGAGCAGTACTTC.

This clone showed up just once. The chain links TRBV7-2 to TRBJ1-4, with TRBD1 matching 8 bases. The CDR3 contains 17 residues. Germline CDR1 is SGHTA and CDR2 is FQGNSA. J was trimmed by 7 bases and V by 3 bases; bases with no gene match: 13. CDR3 DNA sequence: TGTGCCAGCAGCTTCGATTGGGCGACAGGGGTGTCTGAAAAACTGTTTTTT. As protein: CASSFDWATGVSEKLFF.

V and J are TRBV30 and TRBJ1-5; the D gene is possibly TRBD1 (6 bases). The CDR3 runs 14 residues. V gave up 0 bases and J gave up 7 bases, with 13 bases separating them. Germline V gene data show CDR1 as GTSNPN and CDR2 as SVGIG (reference sequence). The DNA for the CDR3 is TGTGCCTGGAGTGTACGTTCTAGGGGGCAGCCCCAGCATTTT. It translates to CAWSVRSRGQPQHF.

This CDR3 is CASSLVGESTNEKLFF. Written as DNA, the CDR3 is TGCGCCAGCAGCTTGGTCGGGGAATCAACTAATGAAAAACTGTTTTTT. The gene calls are TRBV5-1 and TRBJ1-4; D is unclear. Germline CDR1 is SGHRS and CDR2 is YFSETQ. V lost 0 bases to trimming and J lost 0 bases, with 9 bases between them. The CDR3 extends over 16 amino acids. Drawing the rest from reference TRBV5-1 and TRBJ1-4, the complete variable domain is KAGVTQTPRYLIKTRGQQVTLSCSPISGHRSVSWYQQTPGQGLQFLFEYFSETQRNKGNFPGRFSGRQFSNSRSEMNVSTLELGDSALYLCASSLVGESTNEKLFFGSGTQLSVL.

V gene TRBV28 combines with J gene TRBJ1-5; tentative D call: TRBD1 (6 bases). CDR1 and CDR2 (germline): MDHEN, SYDVKM. V was clipped by 3 bases and J by 1 base, with 10 bases between them. The CDR3 spans 15 residues. The CDR3 DNA reads TGTGCCAGCAGTTTCGGGGGCCGGAGCAATCAGCCCCAGCATTTT. Translating gives CASSFGGRSNQPQHF. The full variable domain, completed using reference TRBV28 and TRBJ1-5, is DVKVTQSSRYLVKRTGEKVFLECVQDMDHENMFWYRQDPGLGLRLIYFSYDVKMKEKGDIPEGYSVSREKKERFSLILESASTNQTSMYLCASSFGGRSNQPQHFGDGTRLSIL.

This chain links TRBV20-1 with TRBJ2-4; D is tentatively TRBD1 or TRBD2 (5 bases each). CDR1 is DFQATT, CDR2 SNEGSKA, per germline (reference sequence). V lost 1 base to trimming and J lost 8 bases, with 6 bases between them. The CDR3 spans 11 residues. The CDR3 loop is CSARGGDIQYF. The DNA of the CDR3 is TGCAGTGCTAGAGGAGGGGACATTCAGTACTTC.

V is TRBV9 and J is TRBJ2-2, with 11 nucleotides matching TRBD2. The CDR3 spans 17 residues. Per germline, CDR1 SGDLS and CDR2 YYNGEE. Trimming took 2 bases from V and 2 from J; bases not matched to a gene: 5. The CDR3 DNA follows: TGTGCCAGCAGCGTCCCGGGGACTAGCGGAAACACCGGGGAGCTGTTTTTT. Residues: CASSVPGTSGNTGELFF.

This chain links TRBV7-3 with TRBJ2-6; no clear D. Germline assignment: CDR1 SGHTA and CDR2 FQGTGA. The CDR3 loop spans 13 amino acids. V lost 4 bases and J lost 1, with 2 bases in between. The chain's CDR3 is CASSSSGANVLTF. Written as DNA, the CDR3 is TGTGCCAGCAGCTCATCTGGGGCCAACGTCCTGACTTTC.

This clone was found a few times. V usage is TRBV28 and J usage is TRBJ1-2, with 7 nucleotides matching TRBD1. After removal of 8 bases from V and 7 bases from J, the junction contained 10 bases not matched to a gene. The germline gives CDR1 MDHEN, CDR2 SYDVKM. The CDR3 sequence is 13 residues long. CDR3 protein: CASERPGGGGYTF. Here the CDR3 DNA reads TGTGCCAGCGAGAGGCCAGGGGGAGGTGGCTACACCTTC.

The CDR3 sequence is CALRRLANNEQFF. The CDR3 nucleotides read TGTGCCCTCCGTCGACTAGCGAACAATGAGCAGTTCTTC. This chain links TRBV11-1 with TRBJ2-1, with 8 bases aligning to TRBD2. This CDR3 comprises 13 residues. The germline CDR1 and CDR2 sequences are SGHAT and FQDESV (reference sequence). V was pared by 11 bases and J by 5 bases, with 8 bases of the junction left unmatched.

This clone was observed a single time. The chain carries TRBV5-1 and TRBJ2-2; possible D gene TRBD2, 6 bases. Germline assignment: CDR1 SGHRS and CDR2 YFSETQ. The length of the CDR3 is 16 residues. Trimming took 0 bases from V and 1 from J, leaving 10 bases between them. CDR3 loop: CASSLGSGQNTGELFF. The CDR3 nucleotides are TGCGCCAGCAGCTTGGGTAGCGGACAGAACACCGGGGAGCTGTTTTTT.

This clone was observed a handful of times. The V and J genes are TRBV2 and TRBJ1-5, with D unresolved. The CDR3 length is 13 residues. Trimming left V 7 bases short and J 4 bases short, with 11 bases between. Germline CDR1 reads SNHLY; CDR2 reads FYNNEI. The chain's CDR3 is CASKRENNQPQHF. In DNA, the CDR3 is TGTGCCAGCAAGAGAGAGAATAATCAGCCCCAGCATTTT.

This chain links TRBV18 with TRBJ2-7, with 7 bases matching TRBD1. Trimming took 3 bases from V and 2 from J; bases not matched to a gene: 7. CDR1 KGHSH and CDR2 LQKENI come from the germline V gene. CDR3 length: 15 residues. The CDR3: CASSPSGTATYEQYF. In DNA form, the CDR3 reads TGTGCCAGCTCACCCTCCGGGACAGCGACCTACGAGCAGTACTTC.

The rearrangement links TRBV15 to TRBJ2-6, with unresolved D. The CDR3 spans 15 residues. The V gene lost 1 base and the J gene lost 1 base, with 5 bases spanning the gap. Germline CDR1 and CDR2: LNHNV and YYDKDF (reference sequence). CDR3 amino acids: CATSRGGSGANVLTF. CDR3 nucleotides: TGTGCCACCAGCAGAGGGGGATCTGGGGCCAACGTCCTGACTTTC.

This chain connects TRBV9 to TRBJ1-5; D is ambiguous. Trimming cost V 0 bases and J 6 bases, with 22 bases left between them. Germline lookup yields CDR1 SGDLS and CDR2 YYNGEE. The CDR3 covers 18 residues. The CDR3 loop reads CASSVVGLRTLVGQPQHF. CDR3 DNA sequence: TGTGCCAGCAGCGTAGTAGGACTCAGGACGTTAGTGGGTCAGCCCCAGCATTTT.

CDR3 sequence reads: CASSPPPSMNTEAFF. DNA of the CDR3: TGTGCCAGCAGTCCTCCCCCGAGTATGAACACTGAAGCTTTCTTT. The rearrangement links TRBV28 to TRBJ1-1; D ambiguous. V dropped 5 bases and J dropped 0 bases, with 13 bases sitting between them. CDR1 is MDHEN and CDR2 is SYDVKM in the germline V gene. This CDR3 is built from 15 residues.

This chain joins TRBV6-1 and TRBJ2-2, with 8 positions matching TRBD2. With 3 bases clipped from V and 6 bases from J, the junction kept 3 bases outside the gene matches. The CDR3 runs to 14 residues. The germline V gene encodes CDR1 MNHNS and CDR2 SASEGT. The CDR3, as DNA: TGTGCCAGCAGTGAGGGACTAGACGCCGGGGAGCTGTTTTTT. As protein: CASSEGLDAGELFF.

The V gene is TRBV5-1, the J gene TRBJ1-4; 7 bases fit TRBD1. Germline V gene data show CDR1 as SGHRS and CDR2 as YFSETQ. There are 14 residues in the CDR3. V lost 1 base and J lost 4; bases outside the gene matches: 1. As DNA, the CDR3 is TGCGCCAGCAGCTTGACAGGGGTTAATGAAAAACTGTTTTTT. Its protein is CASSLTGVNEKLFF.